The 22 T cell receptor beta chains below were found in one sample sequenced in a study of blood T cell repertoires in COVID-19. The table came from immunoSEQ multiplex PCR; TCRdb's copy has only in-frame clones and leaves some out. Of some 250,000 clones listed, over 75% were seen once; the top ten hold around 1.8%. The sample consisted of PBMCs or T cells enriched from blood (not recorded which). These receptors originate from a woman aged 45-65 years who had recovered from COVID-19.

This rearrangement joins TRBV10-3 to TRBJ2-7; 10 bases align to TRBD1. The trim removed 6 bases at V and 3 bases at J, leaving 8 bases unmatched. From germline, CDR1 is ENHRY and CDR2 SYGVKD. The CDR3 runs to 15 residues. CDR3 protein: CAIRTGTGEFYEQYF. The DNA of the CDR3 is TGTGCCATCAGAACCGGGACAGGGGAGTTCTACGAGCAGTACTTC.

The V call is TRBV27, the J call TRBJ2-1, with D perhaps matching TRBD1 (6 bases). The CDR3 length is 16 residues. V was cut by 5 bases and J by 0 bases, with 14 bases left in between. Germline V lookup: CDR1 MNHEY, CDR2 SMNVEV (reference sequence). The CDR3 protein is CASSSIGGFSYNEQFF. Here the CDR3 DNA reads TGTGCCAGCAGTAGCATAGGGGGATTCTCCTACAATGAGCAGTTCTTC.

In nucleotides, the CDR3 is TGTGCCAGCAGTGACTCGAACAGAATACAGGGACGCTGGGCCGGGGAGCTGTTTTTT. Protein sequence: CASSDSNRIQGRWAGELFF. This chain links TRBV6-4 with TRBJ2-2, with D maybe TRBD1 (6 bases). Germline V gene sequence: CDR1 MRHNA, CDR2 SNTAGT. Trimming stripped 0 bases from V and 6 bases from J, with 23 bases between. The CDR3 has 19 residues.

The rearrangement links TRBV5-6 to TRBJ1-1; D possibly corresponds to TRBD1 (5 bases). The V end was cut by 4 bases, the J end by 1 base, with 17 bases between. This CDR3 has 16 residues. The germline V gene has CDR1 SGHDT and CDR2 YYEEEE. CDR3 sequence: CASSLRGWGWNTEAFF. The DNA of the CDR3 is TGTGCCAGCAGCCTAAGGGGTTGGGGTTGGAACACTGAAGCTTTCTTT.

The chain links TRBV19 to TRBJ1-2, with D possibly matching TRBD1 (5 bases). The germline V gene encodes CDR1 LNHDA and CDR2 SQIVND (reference sequence). V shed 10 bases and J shed 2 bases, with 17 bases lying between them. The CDR3 is made up of 14 amino acids. The CDR3 DNA is TGTGCCACCAGTAAAGGTTCAGGGAACTATGGCTACACCTTC. This encodes CATSKGSGNYGYTF.

V is TRBV9 and J is TRBJ2-7, with a weak D call TRBD2 (5 bases). The germline V gene encodes CDR1 SGDLS and CDR2 YYNGEE. The V end was cut by 3 bases, the J end by 6 bases, with 19 bases between. The CDR3 is 15 amino acids. Written as DNA, the CDR3 is TGTGCCAGCAGCGGAAAGGACTGGTCCCCCGGCGAGCAGTACTTC. Amino acids: CASSGKDWSPGEQYF.

The chain recombines TRBV5-1 with TRBJ1-3, with 11 nucleotides matching TRBD1. Per the germline V gene, CDR1 is SGHRS and CDR2 is YFSETQ. The CDR3 has 16 amino acids. V dropped 3 bases and J dropped 3; count of bases not matched to a gene: 5. The CDR3 sequence: CASSSRTGGIGNTIYF. CDR3 nucleotide sequence: TGCGCCAGCAGCTCCAGGACAGGGGGCATTGGAAACACCATATATTTT.

The chain combines TRBV27 with TRBJ1-1; a weak D match, TRBD1 (5 bases). From germline, CDR1 is MNHEY and CDR2 SMNVEV (reference sequence). The CDR3 length is 13 residues. Trimming cost V 2 bases and J 4 bases, with 8 bases left between them. The CDR3 bases are TGTGCCAGCAGTTTACAGGGAAGCACTGAAGCTTTCTTT. Protein: CASSLQGSTEAFF.

This rearrangement joins TRBV7-2 to TRBJ1-5; D gene ambiguous. Trimming pared 5 bases from V and 0 bases from J, leaving 11 bases between. The CDR3 runs 15 residues. CDR1 is SGHTA and CDR2 is FQGNSA in the germline V gene. The CDR3 here is CASSPAAYSNQPQHF. The CDR3 DNA reads as TGTGCCAGCAGCCCCGCGGCTTATAGCAATCAGCCCCAGCATTTT.

The rearrangement joins TRBV6-5 to TRBJ2-7; TRBD2 might be the D (5 bases). Trimming pared 6 bases from V and 0 bases from J, leaving 12 bases between. The germline V gene has CDR1 MNHEY and CDR2 SVGAGI. CDR3 length: 14 residues. The CDR3 nucleotides read TGTGCCAGCAGGACGGGGTCTAGCTCCTACGAGCAGTACTTC. It specifies CASRTGSSSYEQYF.

The rearrangement uses TRBV2 and TRBJ2-7, with D possibly matching TRBD1 (6 bases). CDR1 is SNHLY and CDR2 is FYNNEI in the germline V gene. V was shortened by 5 bases and J by 2 bases, with 22 bases between the two germline ends. There are 17 residues in the CDR3. The CDR3 loop reads CASSNPSSRTDTYEQYF. The DNA of the CDR3 is TGTGCCAGCAGTAATCCCTCCTCGCGGACAGATACCTACGAGCAGTACTTC.

The chain has TRBV11-2 and TRBJ2-5; D not certain. Trimming took 1 base from V and 2 from J, leaving 8 bases between them. Germline V gives CDR1 SGHAT, CDR2 FQNNGV. The CDR3 loop spans 14 amino acids. CDR3 sequence: CASSLVDFQETQYF. CDR3 nucleotides: TGTGCCAGCAGCTTAGTCGACTTTCAAGAGACCCAGTACTTC.

A few counts support this clone. The V gene is TRBV2, the J gene TRBJ1-2; D is unresolved. V dropped 6 bases and J dropped 4 bases, with 12 bases sitting between them. Germline lookup yields CDR1 SNHLY and CDR2 FYNNEI. The CDR3 is 13 residues long. In DNA form, the CDR3 reads TGTGCCAGCAGCGTTCGGGAGCGCTATGGCTACACCTTC. Amino acids: CASSVRERYGYTF.

The rearrangement links TRBV27 to TRBJ2-3; the D is unclear. Germline lookup yields CDR1 MNHEY and CDR2 SMNVEV (reference sequence). The CDR3 loop spans 14 amino acids. The V and J ends lost 3 bases and 7 bases respectively, with 14 bases between them. The CDR3 here is CASSFLVTVNTQYF. The CDR3 DNA sequence: TGTGCCAGCAGTTTCTTGGTAACGGTTAATACGCAGTATTTT.

This rearrangement joins TRBV4-1 to TRBJ1-1; D remains unclear. The CDR3 sequence is 15 residues long. The V gene lost 0 bases and the J gene lost 1 base, with 9 bases spanning the gap. Germline V CDR1 and CDR2: MGHRA, YSYEKL. Here the CDR3 reads CASSQDQESNTEAFF. The CDR3 DNA reads as TGCGCCAGCAGCCAAGATCAGGAATCGAACACTGAAGCTTTCTTT.

The gene calls are TRBV27 and TRBJ1-5, with a possible D match to TRBD1 (6 bases). From germline, CDR1 is MNHEY and CDR2 SMNVEV (reference sequence). Trimming pared 2 bases from V and 7 bases from J, leaving 12 bases between. The CDR3 extends over 14 amino acids. Written as DNA, the CDR3 is TGTGCCAGCAGTTTAGTGCGGGGGGCACAGCCCCAGCATTTT. Amino acids: CASSLVRGAQPQHF.

The rearrangement links TRBV10-1 to TRBJ2-1, with D perhaps matching TRBD2 (6 bases). Trimming took 0 bases from V and 6 from J, leaving 18 bases between them. CDR3 length: 17 amino acids. The germline CDR1 and CDR2 sequences are WNHNN and SYGVQD (reference sequence). CDR3 sequence reads: CASSESGGRSGFNEQFF. CDR3 DNA: TGCGCCAGCAGTGAGTCGGGGGGACGAAGCGGGTTCAATGAGCAGTTCTTC.

The rearrangement uses TRBV6-1 and TRBJ2-7, with a possible D match to TRBD2 (6 bases). V shed 0 bases and J shed 4 bases, with 10 bases lying between them. Per germline, CDR1 MNHNS and CDR2 SASEGT. The CDR3 has 14 amino acids. CDR3 protein: CASSEAGGWYEQYF. The CDR3 nucleotides are TGTGCCAGCAGTGAAGCGGGGGGATGGTACGAGCAGTACTTC.

This chain joins TRBV19 and TRBJ1-1; TRBD1 matches at 9 bases. CDR1 and CDR2 from the germline V gene are LNHDA and SQIVND (reference sequence). The CDR3 sequence is 14 residues long. The trim removed 1 base at V and 4 bases at J, leaving 1 base unmatched. The chain's CDR3 is CASSIGQGGTEAFF. CDR3 in DNA: TGTGCCAGTAGTATAGGACAGGGGGGCACTGAAGCTTTCTTT. Complete variable domain (other parts from reference TRBV19 and TRBJ1-1): DGGITQSPKYLFRKEGQNVTLSCEQNLNHDAMYWYRQDPGQGLRLIYYSQIVNDFQKGDIAEGYSVSREKKESFPLTVTSAQKNPTAFYLCASSIGQGGTEAFFGQGTRLTVV.

The chain couples TRBV9 to TRBJ2-7; 8 bases are shared with TRBD2. J was trimmed by 6 bases and V by 0 bases; bases with no gene match: 5. Germline V CDR1 and CDR2: SGDLS, YYNGEE. The CDR3 runs to 14 residues. DNA of the CDR3: TGTGCCAGCAGCGTAGCAGCGGGAGCCCCCGAGCAGTACTTC. Residues: CASSVAAGAPEQYF.

The chain couples TRBV7-9 to TRBJ2-5, with 10 positions matching TRBD2. J gave up 2 bases and V 1 base, and 4 bases lay outside the gene matches. CDR3 length: 16 amino acids. CDR1 SEHNR and CDR2 FQNEAQ come from the germline V gene (reference sequence). CDR3: CASSLGASGGQETQYF. The CDR3 DNA reads as TGTGCCAGCAGCTTAGGGGCTAGCGGGGGACAAGAGACCCAGTACTTC.

The chain combines TRBV3-1 (or the pseudogene TRBV3-2) with TRBJ1-6, with a possible D match to TRBD1 (6 bases). Trimming left V 2 bases short and J 9 bases short, with 11 bases between. This CDR3 has 14 amino acids. The germline V gene has CDR1 LGHDT and CDR2 YNNKEL (reference sequence). CDR3 loop: CASSQRQEISPLHF. Here the CDR3 DNA reads TGTGCCAGCAGCCAAAGACAGGAAATTTCACCCCTCCACTTT.